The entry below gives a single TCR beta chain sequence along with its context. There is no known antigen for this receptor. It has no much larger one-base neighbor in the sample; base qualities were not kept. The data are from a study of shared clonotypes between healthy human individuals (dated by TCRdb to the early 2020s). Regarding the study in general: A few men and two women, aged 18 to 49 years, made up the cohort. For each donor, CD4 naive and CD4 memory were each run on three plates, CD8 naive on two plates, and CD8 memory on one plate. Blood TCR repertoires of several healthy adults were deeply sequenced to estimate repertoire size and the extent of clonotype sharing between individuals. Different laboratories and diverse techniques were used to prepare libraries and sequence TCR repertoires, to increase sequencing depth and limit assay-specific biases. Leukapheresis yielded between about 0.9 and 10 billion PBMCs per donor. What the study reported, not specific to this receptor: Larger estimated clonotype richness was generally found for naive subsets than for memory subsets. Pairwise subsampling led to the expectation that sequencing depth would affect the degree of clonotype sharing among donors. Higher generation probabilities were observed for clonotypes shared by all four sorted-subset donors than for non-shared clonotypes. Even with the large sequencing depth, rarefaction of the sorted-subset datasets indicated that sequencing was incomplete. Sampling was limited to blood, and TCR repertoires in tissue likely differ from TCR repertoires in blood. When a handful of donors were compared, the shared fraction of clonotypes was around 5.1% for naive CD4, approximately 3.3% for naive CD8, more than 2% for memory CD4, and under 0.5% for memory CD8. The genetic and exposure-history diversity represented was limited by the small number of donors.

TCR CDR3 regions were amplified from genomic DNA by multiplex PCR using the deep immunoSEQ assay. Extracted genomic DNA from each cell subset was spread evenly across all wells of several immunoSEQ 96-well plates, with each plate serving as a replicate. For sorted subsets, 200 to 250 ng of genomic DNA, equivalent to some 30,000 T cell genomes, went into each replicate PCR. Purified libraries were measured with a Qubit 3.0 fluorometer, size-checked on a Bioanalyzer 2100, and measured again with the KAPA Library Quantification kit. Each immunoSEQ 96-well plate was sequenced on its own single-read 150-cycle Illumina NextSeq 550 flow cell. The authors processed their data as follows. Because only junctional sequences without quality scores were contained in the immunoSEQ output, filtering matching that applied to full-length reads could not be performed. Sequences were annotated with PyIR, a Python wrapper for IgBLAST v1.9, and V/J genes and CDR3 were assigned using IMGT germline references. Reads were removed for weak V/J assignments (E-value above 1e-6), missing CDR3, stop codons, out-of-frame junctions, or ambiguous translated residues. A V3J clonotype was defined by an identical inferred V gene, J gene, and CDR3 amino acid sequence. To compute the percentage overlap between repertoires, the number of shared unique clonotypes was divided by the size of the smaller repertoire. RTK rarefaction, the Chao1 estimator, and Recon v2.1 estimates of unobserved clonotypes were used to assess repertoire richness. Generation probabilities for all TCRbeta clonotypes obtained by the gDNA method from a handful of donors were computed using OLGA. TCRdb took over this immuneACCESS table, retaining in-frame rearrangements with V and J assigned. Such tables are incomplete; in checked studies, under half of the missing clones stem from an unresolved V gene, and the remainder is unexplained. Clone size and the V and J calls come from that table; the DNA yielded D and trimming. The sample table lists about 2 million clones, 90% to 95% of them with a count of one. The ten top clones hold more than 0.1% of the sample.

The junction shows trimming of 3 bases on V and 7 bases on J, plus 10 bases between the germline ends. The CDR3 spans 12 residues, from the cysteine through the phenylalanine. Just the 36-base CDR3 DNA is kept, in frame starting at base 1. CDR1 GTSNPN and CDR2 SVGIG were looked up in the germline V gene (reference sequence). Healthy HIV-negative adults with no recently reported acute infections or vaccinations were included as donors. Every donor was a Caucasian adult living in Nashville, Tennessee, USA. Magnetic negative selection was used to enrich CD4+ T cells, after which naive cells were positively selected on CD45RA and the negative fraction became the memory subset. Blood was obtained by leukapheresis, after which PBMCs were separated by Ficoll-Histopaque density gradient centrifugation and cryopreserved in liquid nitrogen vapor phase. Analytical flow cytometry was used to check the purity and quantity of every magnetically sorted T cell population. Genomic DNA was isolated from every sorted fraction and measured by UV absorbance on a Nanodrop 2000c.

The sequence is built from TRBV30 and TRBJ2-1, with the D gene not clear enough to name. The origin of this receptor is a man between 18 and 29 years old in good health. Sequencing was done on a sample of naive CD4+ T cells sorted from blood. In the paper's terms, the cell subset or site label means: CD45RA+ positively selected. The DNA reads TGTGCCTGGAGACTGACCCAAAATGAGCAGTTCTTC. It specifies CAWRLTQNEQFF.